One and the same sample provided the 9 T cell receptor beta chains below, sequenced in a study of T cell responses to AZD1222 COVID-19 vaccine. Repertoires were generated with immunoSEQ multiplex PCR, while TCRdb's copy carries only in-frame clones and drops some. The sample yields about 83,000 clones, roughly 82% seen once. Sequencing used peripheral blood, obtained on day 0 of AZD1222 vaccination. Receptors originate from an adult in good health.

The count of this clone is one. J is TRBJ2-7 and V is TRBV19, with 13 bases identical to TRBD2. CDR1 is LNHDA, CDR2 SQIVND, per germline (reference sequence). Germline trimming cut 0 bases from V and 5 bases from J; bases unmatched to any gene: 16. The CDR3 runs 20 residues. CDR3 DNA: TGTGCCAGTAGTATAGACACATTACTAGCGGGAGGGCCTGGAGTCCACGAGCAGTACTTC. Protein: CASSIDTLLAGGPGVHEQYF.

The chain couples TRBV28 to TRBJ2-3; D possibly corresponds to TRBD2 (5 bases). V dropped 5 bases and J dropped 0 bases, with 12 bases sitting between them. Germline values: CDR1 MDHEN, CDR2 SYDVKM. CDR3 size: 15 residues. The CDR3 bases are TGTGCCAGCAGTCCCACCCAGCGGAGCACAGATACGCAGTATTTT. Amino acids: CASSPTQRSTDTQYF.

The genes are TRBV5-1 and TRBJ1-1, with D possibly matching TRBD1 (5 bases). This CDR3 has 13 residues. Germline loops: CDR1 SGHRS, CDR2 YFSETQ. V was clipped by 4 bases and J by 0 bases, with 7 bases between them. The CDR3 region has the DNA TGCGCCAGCAGCAGACAGATGAACACTGAAGCTTTCTTT. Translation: CASSRQMNTEAFF.

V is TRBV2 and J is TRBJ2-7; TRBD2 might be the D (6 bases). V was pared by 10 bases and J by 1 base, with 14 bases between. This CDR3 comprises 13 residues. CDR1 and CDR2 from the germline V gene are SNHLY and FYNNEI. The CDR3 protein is CAKGTGLSYEQYF. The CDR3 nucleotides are TGTGCCAAGGGGACTGGGCTATCCTACGAGCAGTACTTC.

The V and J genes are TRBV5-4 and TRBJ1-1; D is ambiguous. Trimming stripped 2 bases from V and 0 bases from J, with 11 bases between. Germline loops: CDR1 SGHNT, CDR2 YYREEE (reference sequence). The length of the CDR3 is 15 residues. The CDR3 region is CASSFGSVMNTEAFF. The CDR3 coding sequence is TGTGCCAGCAGCTTTGGGAGCGTAATGAACACTGAAGCTTTCTTT.

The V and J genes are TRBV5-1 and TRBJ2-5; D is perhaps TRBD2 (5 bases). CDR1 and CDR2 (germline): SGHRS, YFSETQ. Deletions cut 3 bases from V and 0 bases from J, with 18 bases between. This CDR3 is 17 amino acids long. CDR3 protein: CASSSFFGRRYQETQYF. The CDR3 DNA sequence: TGCGCCAGCAGCTCCTTTTTTGGACGGAGGTACCAAGAGACCCAGTACTTC.

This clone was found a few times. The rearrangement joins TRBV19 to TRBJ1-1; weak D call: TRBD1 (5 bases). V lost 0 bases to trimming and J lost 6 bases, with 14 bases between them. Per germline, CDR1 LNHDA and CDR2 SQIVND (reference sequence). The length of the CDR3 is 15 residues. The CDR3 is CASSIDFGADAEAFF. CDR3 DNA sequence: TGTGCCAGTAGTATAGATTTCGGGGCCGACGCTGAAGCTTTCTTT.

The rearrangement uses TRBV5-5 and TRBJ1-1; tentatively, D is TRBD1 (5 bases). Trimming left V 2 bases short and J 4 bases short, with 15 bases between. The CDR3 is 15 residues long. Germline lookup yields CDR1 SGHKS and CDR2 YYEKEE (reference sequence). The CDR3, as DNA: TGTGCCAGCAGCTTAGGGGCGGGGTCGGGCACTGAAGCTTTCTTT. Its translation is CASSLGAGSGTEAFF.

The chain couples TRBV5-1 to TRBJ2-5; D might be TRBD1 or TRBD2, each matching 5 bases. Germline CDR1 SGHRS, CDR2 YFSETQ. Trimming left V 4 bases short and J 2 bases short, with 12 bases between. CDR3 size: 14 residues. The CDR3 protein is CASSTGQGQETQYF. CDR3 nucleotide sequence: TGCGCCAGCAGCACGGGGCAGGGTCAAGAGACCCAGTACTTC.